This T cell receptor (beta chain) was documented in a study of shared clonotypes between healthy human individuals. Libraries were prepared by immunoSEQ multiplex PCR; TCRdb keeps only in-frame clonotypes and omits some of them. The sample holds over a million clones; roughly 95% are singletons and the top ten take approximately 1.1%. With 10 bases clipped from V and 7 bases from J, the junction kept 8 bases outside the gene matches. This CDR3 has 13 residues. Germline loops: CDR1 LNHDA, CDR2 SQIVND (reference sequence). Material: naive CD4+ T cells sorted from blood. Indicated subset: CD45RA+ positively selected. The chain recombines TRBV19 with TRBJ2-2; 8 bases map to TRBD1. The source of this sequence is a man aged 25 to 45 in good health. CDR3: CATWDRRFGELFF. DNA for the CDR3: TGTGCCACGTGGGACAGGAGATTCGGGGAGCTGTTTTTT. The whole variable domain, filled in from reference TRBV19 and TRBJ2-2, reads DGGITQSPKYLFRKEGQNVTLSCEQNLNHDAMYWYRQDPGQGLRLIYYSQIVNDFQKGDIAEGYSVSREKKESFPLTVTSAQKNPTAFYLCATWDRRFGELFFGEGSRLTVL.